The sequence of this T cell receptor beta chain was determined in a study of OX40 agonist ivuxolimab in advanced cancers. Study-wide context: Across the patients, intravenous ivuxolimab was delivered every 2 weeks at 0.01 to 10 mg/kg. With a range of roughly 20 to 80, age averaged roughly 60 years, and around 83% were male. The study's findings and limits: CD8+ T cells showed, on average, more clonal expansion than CD4+ cells. Also present in some nonresponders was a low level of normalized T-cell clonal expansion.

Clones were sequenced by immunoSEQ multiplex PCR, and TCRdb holds only the in-frame ones, with some missing. Here the sample spans 58,000 or so clones, approximately 80% being singletons. As concerns this clone: What it binds is not known.

The CDR3 is made up of 14 amino acids. The germline V and J ends were trimmed by 9 bases and 7 bases, with 19 bases remaining between them. Per germline, CDR1 SGHAT and CDR2 FQNNGV. The receptor was isolated from an adult with an advanced solid tumor such as melanoma, head and neck, liver or kidney cancer. The chain combines TRBV11-2 with TRBJ2-1; TRBD2 might be the D (6 bases). The source was CD4+ or CD8+ T cells sorted from blood, collected in a trial of the OX40 agonist ivuxolimab. CDR3 DNA: TGTGCCAGTAAACCGAGCGGGCTGGGGAATGAGCAGTTCTTC. Protein sequence: CASKPSGLGNEQFF.